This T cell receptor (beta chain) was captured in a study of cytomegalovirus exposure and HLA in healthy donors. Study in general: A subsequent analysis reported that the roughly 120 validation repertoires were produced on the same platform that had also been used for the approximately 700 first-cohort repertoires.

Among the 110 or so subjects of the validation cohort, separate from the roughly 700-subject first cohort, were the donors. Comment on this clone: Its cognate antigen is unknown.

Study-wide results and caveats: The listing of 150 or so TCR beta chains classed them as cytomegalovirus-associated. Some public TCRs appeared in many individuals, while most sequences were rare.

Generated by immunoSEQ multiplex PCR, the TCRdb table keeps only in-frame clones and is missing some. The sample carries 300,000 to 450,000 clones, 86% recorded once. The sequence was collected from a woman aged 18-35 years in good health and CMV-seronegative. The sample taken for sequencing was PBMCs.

The CDR3 sequence is CSATELYEQYF. In nucleotides, the CDR3 is TGCAGTGCTACGGAGTTATACGAGCAGTACTTC. The V and J genes are TRBV20-1 and TRBJ2-7; D remains ambiguous. This CDR3 is 11 amino acids long. The germline V and J ends were trimmed by 4 bases and 4 bases, with 8 bases remaining between them. CDR1 is DFQATT, CDR2 SNEGSKA, per germline (reference sequence).